One and the same sample provided the 15 T cell receptor beta chains below, sequenced in a study of OX40 agonist ivuxolimab in advanced cancers. Sequencing was performed with immunoSEQ multiplex PCR; in TCRdb, only in-frame clones are kept and a portion is missing. The sample lists 40,000 or so clones, approximately 90% occurring once. The sample here was CD4+ or CD8+ T cells sorted from blood, taken in a trial of the OX40 agonist ivuxolimab. The receptors were gathered from an adult with an advanced solid tumor such as melanoma, head and neck, liver or kidney cancer.

The chain recombines TRBV5-1 with TRBJ2-7, with 9 nucleotides matching TRBD1. This CDR3 contains 14 residues. The V gene's germline CDR1 is SGHRS and CDR2 YFSETQ. V was pared by 5 bases and J by 3 bases, with 6 bases of the junction left unmatched. The CDR3 nucleotides read TGCGCCAGCAGTCCCGGGACAGGGATCTACGAGCAGTACTTC. Translated, it gives CASSPGTGIYEQYF. Drawing the rest from reference TRBV5-1 and TRBJ2-7, the complete variable domain is KAGVTQTPRYLIKTRGQQVTLSCSPISGHRSVSWYQQTPGQGLQFLFEYFSETQRNKGNFPGRFSGRQFSNSRSEMNVSTLELGDSALYLCASSPGTGIYEQYFGPGTRLTVT.

J is TRBJ1-3 and V is TRBV5-1; perhaps TRBD1 as D (6 bases). Germline V gene data show CDR1 as SGHRS and CDR2 as YFSETQ. This CDR3 contains 15 residues. V lost 4 bases and J lost 4, with 15 bases in between. CDR3 residues: CASSHSRGDGNTIYF. As DNA, the CDR3 is TGCGCCAGCAGCCATTCCAGGGGTGACGGAAACACCATATATTTT. The full variable domain, with the rest looked up from reference TRBV5-1 and TRBJ1-3, is KAGVTQTPRYLIKTRGQQVTLSCSPISGHRSVSWYQQTPGQGLQFLFEYFSETQRNKGNFPGRFSGRQFSNSRSEMNVSTLELGDSALYLCASSHSRGDGNTIYFGEGSWLTVV.

This clone came up once. The genes are TRBV7-2 and TRBJ2-1; possibly TRBD1 for D (5 bases). This CDR3 has 16 residues. V lost 1 base to trimming and J lost 7 bases, with 17 bases between them. In germline, CDR1 is SGHTA, CDR2 FQGNSA. The CDR3 sequence is CASSLVTTHGQNEQFF. CDR3 bases: TGTGCCAGCAGCTTAGTGACAACACACGGACAAAATGAGCAGTTCTTC.

The chain uses TRBV10-1 and TRBJ1-4, with TRBD1 identical over 9 bases. Trimming at V came to 2 bases and at J to 5 bases, leaving 3 bases not matched to a gene. CDR1 WNHNN and CDR2 SYGVQD come from the germline V gene (reference sequence). This CDR3 spans 15 amino acids. Written as DNA, the CDR3 is TGCGCCAGCAGTGAGGGTGGGACAGGGAATGAAAAACTGTTTTTT. Its protein product is CASSEGGTGNEKLFF.

V is TRBV5-6 and J is TRBJ1-1; TRBD1 matches 7 bases. V shed 2 bases and J 1 base; nucleotides not matched to a gene: 8. The CDR3 covers 16 residues. Germline lookup yields CDR1 SGHDT and CDR2 YYEEEE. The CDR3 loop reads CASSFTGASWNTEAFF. The CDR3 bases are TGTGCCAGCAGCTTTACAGGGGCCTCCTGGAACACTGAAGCTTTCTTT.

The V call is TRBV2, the J call TRBJ1-1, with 8 bases matching TRBD1. Looked up from germline, CDR1 is SNHLY and CDR2 is FYNNEI. The CDR3 is made up of 13 amino acids. The V and J ends lost 7 bases and 2 bases, in that order; junction bases with no gene match: 3. The CDR3 is CASNDRGNTEAFF. CDR3 bases: TGTGCCAGCAACGACAGGGGTAACACTGAAGCTTTCTTT.

The chain has TRBV6-5 and TRBJ2-5, with D unresolved. In germline, CDR1 is MNHEY, CDR2 SVGAGI. This CDR3 is built from 10 residues. V lost 6 bases and J 5 bases, leaving 4 bases between the germline ends. The CDR3 coding sequence is TGTGCCAGCAGGGGCGAGACCCAGTACTTC. This gives the protein CASRGETQYF.

The chain has TRBV9 and TRBJ2-3; no clear D. The CDR3 sequence is 12 residues long. Germline CDR1 and CDR2: SGDLS and YYNGEE. Trimming removed 2 bases at V and 6 bases at J, with 7 bases between. CDR3 protein: CASSVREDTQYF. CDR3 DNA: TGTGCCAGCAGCGTGAGAGAGGATACGCAGTATTTT.

This sequence joins TRBV25-1 and TRBJ1-2, with a weak D call TRBD1 (6 bases). CDR3 size: 15 residues. Germline lookup yields CDR1 MGHDK and CDR2 SYGVNS. The germline V and J ends were trimmed by 6 bases and 3 bases, with 17 bases remaining between them. The CDR3 DNA reads TGTGCCAGCAGCGATCCAGGGGTAGGAGACTATGGCTACACCTTC. This translates into CASSDPGVGDYGYTF.

This clone was detected once. The J gene is TRBJ2-5, the V gene TRBV12-5; TRBD1 matches 10 bases. The V and J ends lost 4 bases and 5 bases, in that order; junction bases with no gene match: 10. Germline CDR1 and CDR2: LGHNT and FRNRAP. The length of the CDR3 is 16 residues. CDR3 region: CASGSSRDRGGETQYF. The CDR3 DNA follows: TGTGCTAGTGGTTCTTCCCGGGACAGGGGTGGGGAGACCCAGTACTTC.

In this sample, this clone turned up a few times. The chain couples TRBV7-2 to TRBJ2-7; 9 positions match TRBD1. The CDR3 totals 13 residues. The V gene's germline CDR1 is SGHTA and CDR2 FQGNSA. Trimming cost V 8 bases and J 9 bases; bases outside gene matches: 11. CDR3 in amino acids: CASGPGQGSGQYF. The CDR3 DNA reads as TGTGCCAGCGGCCCCGGACAGGGGTCGGGGCAGTACTTC.

The chain joins TRBV18 to TRBJ2-7; 7 bases agree with TRBD1. CDR1 KGHSH and CDR2 LQKENI come from the germline V gene. The V and J ends lost 4 bases and 6 bases, in that order; junction bases with no gene match: 6. The CDR3 is 13 amino acids. CDR3 nucleotide sequence: TGTGCCAGCTCACTCGACAGGGTACGCGAGCAGTACTTC. Its translation: CASSLDRVREQYF. The whole variable domain, remainder taken from reference TRBV18 and TRBJ2-7, is NAGVMQNPRHLVRRRGQEARLRCSPMKGHSHVYWYRQLPEEGLKFMVYLQKENIIDESGMPKERFSAEFPKEGPSILRIQQVVRGDSAAYFCASSLDRVREQYFGPGTRLTVT.

The J gene is TRBJ2-1, the V gene TRBV27; tentative D call: TRBD1 (6 bases). Germline CDR1 reads MNHEY; CDR2 reads SMNVEV (reference sequence). The CDR3 loop spans 14 amino acids. The V and J ends lost 3 bases and 2 bases respectively, with 8 bases between them. The CDR3 protein is CASSLDRAYNEQFF. The CDR3 DNA reads as TGTGCCAGCAGTTTGGACAGAGCCTACAATGAGCAGTTCTTC.

This clone was counted a single time. The V gene is TRBV6-6, the J gene TRBJ1-2; TRBD1 is a possible D gene (6 bases). V gave up 0 bases and J gave up 2 bases, with 13 bases separating them. This CDR3 is built from 16 residues. The germline V gene has CDR1 MNHNY and CDR2 SVGAGI (reference sequence). The CDR3 region has the DNA TGTGCCAGCAGTTACTCGGGTGGAGGGGGAAACTATGGCTACACCTTC. Its translation is CASSYSGGGGNYGYTF.

DNA of the CDR3: TGTGCCAGCAGCTACGACCCCGGTAGCAATCAGCCCCAGCATTTT. As protein: CASSYDPGSNQPQHF. The chain carries TRBV5-8 and TRBJ1-5, with D unresolved. Trimming cost V 3 bases and J 0 bases, with 10 bases left between them. CDR1 and CDR2 from the germline V gene are SGHTS and YDEGEE. The CDR3 sequence is 15 residues long.